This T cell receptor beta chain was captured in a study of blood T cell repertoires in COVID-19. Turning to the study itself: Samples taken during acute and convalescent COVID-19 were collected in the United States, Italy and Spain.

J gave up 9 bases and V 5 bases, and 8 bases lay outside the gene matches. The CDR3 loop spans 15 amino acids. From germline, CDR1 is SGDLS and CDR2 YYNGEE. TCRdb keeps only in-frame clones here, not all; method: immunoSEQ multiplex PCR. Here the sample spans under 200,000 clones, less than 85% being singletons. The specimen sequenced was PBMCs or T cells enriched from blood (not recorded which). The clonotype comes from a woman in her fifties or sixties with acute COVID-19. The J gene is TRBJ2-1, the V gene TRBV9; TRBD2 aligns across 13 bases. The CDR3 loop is CASRPTSGRPGEQFF. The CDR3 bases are TGTGCCAGCAGACCGACTAGCGGGAGGCCGGGTGAGCAGTTCTTC.